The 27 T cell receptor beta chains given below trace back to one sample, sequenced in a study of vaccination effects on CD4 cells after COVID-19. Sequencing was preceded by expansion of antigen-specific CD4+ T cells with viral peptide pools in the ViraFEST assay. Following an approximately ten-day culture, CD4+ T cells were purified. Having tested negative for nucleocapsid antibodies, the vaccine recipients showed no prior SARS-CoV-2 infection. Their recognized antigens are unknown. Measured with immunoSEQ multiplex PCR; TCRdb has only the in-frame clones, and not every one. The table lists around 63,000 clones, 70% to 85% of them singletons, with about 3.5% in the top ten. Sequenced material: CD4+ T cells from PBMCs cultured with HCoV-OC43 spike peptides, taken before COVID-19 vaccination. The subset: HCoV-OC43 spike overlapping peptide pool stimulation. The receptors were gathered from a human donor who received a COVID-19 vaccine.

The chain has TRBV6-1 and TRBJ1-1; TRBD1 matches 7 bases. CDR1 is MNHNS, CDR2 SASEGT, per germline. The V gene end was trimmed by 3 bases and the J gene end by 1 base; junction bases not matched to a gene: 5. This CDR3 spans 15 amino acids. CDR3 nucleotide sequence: TGTGCCAGCAGTGACGAGGGGGCAGGGAACACTGAAGCTTTCTTT. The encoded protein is CASSDEGAGNTEAFF.

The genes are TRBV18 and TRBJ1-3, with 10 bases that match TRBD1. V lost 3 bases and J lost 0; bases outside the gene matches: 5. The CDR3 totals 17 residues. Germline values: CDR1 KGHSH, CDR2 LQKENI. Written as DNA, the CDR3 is TGTGCCAGCTCACCGGGGACAGGGGCAAGCTCTGGAAACACCATATATTTT. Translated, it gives CASSPGTGASSGNTIYF.

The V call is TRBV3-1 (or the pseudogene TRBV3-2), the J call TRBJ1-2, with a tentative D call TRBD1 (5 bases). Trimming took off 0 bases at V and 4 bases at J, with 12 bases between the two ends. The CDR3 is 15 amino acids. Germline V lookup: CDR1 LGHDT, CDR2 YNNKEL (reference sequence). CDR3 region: CASSQEGGAVYGYTF. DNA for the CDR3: TGTGCCAGCAGCCAAGAAGGAGGGGCAGTCTATGGCTACACCTTC.

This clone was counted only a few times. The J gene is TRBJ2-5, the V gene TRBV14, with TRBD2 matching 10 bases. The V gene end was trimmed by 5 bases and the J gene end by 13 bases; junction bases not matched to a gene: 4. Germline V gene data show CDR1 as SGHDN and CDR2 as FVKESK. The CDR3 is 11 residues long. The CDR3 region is CASSSGGALYF. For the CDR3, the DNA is TGTGCCAGCAGCAGCGGGGGGGCTCTGTACTTC. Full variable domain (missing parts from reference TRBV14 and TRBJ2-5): EAGVTQFPSHSVIEKGQTVTLRCDPISGHDNLYWYRRVMGKEIKFLLHFVKESKQDESGMPNNRFLAERTGGTYSTLKVQPAELEDSGVYFCASSSGGALYFGPGTRLLVL.

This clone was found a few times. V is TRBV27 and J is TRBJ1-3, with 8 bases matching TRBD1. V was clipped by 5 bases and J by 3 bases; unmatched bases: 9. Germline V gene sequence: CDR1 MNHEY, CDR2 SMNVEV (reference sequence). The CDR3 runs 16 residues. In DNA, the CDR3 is TGTGCCAGCAGTCCCGACACAGGGGGGAATGGAAACACCATATATTTT. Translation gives CASSPDTGGNGNTIYF.

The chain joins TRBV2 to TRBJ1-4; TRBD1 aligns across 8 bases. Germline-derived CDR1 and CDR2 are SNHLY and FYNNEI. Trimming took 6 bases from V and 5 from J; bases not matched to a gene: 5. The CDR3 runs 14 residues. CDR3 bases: TGTGCCAGCAGCGCCGGGACAGGCAATGAAAAACTGTTTTTT. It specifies CASSAGTGNEKLFF. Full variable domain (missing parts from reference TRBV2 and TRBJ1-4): EPEVTQTPSHQVTQMGQEVILRCVPISNHLYFYWYRQILGQKVEFLVSFYNNEISEKSEIFDDQFSVERPDGSNFTLKIRSTKLEDSAMYFCASSAGTGNEKLFFGSGTQLSVL.

The CDR3 DNA reads TGTGCCAGTACCCCCCGAGGGGGGCAGAGTCAGCCCCAGCATTTT. It translates to CASTPRGGQSQPQHF. V is TRBV19 and J is TRBJ1-5; D is possibly TRBD1 (6 bases). V dropped 7 bases and J dropped 6 bases, with 19 bases sitting between them. The CDR3 length is 15 residues. Germline values: CDR1 LNHDA, CDR2 SQIVND (reference sequence).

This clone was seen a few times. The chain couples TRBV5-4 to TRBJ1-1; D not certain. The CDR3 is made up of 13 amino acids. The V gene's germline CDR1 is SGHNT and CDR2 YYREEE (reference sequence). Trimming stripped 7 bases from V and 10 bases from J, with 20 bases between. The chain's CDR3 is CASGSWEGGVAFF. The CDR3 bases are TGTGCCAGCGGCAGCTGGGAAGGCGGAGTAGCTTTCTTT.

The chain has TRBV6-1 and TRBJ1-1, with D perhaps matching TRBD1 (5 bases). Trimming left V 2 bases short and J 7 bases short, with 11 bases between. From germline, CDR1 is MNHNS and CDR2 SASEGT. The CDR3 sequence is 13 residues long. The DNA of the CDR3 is TGTGCCAGCAGTGAACTCGGCGGGGGTGAAGCTTTCTTT. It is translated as CASSELGGGEAFF.

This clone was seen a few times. CDR3 region: CASSLVGTGSHGYTF. As DNA, the CDR3 is TGTGCCAGCAGCTTGGTGGGGACAGGGTCGCATGGCTACACCTTC. This chain links TRBV5-4 with TRBJ1-2; 9 positions match TRBD1. The CDR3 is 15 residues long. The V gene end was trimmed by 0 bases and the J gene end by 6 bases; junction bases not matched to a gene: 6. From germline, CDR1 is SGHNT and CDR2 YYREEE (reference sequence).

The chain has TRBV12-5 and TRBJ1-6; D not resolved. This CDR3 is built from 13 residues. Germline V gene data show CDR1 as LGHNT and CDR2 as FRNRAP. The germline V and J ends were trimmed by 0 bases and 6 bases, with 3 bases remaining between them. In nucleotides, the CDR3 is TGTGCTAGTGGTTTGGTACTTAATTCACCCCTCCACTTT. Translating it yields CASGLVLNSPLHF.

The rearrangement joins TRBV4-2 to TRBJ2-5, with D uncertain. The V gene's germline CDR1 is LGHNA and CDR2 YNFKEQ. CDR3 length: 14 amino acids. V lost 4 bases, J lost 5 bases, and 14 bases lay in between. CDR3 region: CASSLLRADETQYF. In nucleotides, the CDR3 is TGTGCCAGCAGCCTCCTTAGGGCAGACGAGACCCAGTACTTC.

In nucleotides, the CDR3 is TGTGCCAGTAGTGTGGGTGAAAAACTGTTTTTT. Its protein product is CASSVGEKLFF. The V call is TRBV19, the J call TRBJ1-4; D is unclear. V lost 5 bases, J lost 7 bases, and 5 bases lay in between. The CDR3 loop spans 11 amino acids. Germline V CDR1 and CDR2: LNHDA, SQIVND (reference sequence).

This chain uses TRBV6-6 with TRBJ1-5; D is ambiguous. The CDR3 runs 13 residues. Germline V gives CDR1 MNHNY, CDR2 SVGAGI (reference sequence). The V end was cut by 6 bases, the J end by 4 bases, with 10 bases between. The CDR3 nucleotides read TGTGCCAGCAGCAGGAGAATTAATCAGCCCCAGCATTTT. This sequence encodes CASSRRINQPQHF.

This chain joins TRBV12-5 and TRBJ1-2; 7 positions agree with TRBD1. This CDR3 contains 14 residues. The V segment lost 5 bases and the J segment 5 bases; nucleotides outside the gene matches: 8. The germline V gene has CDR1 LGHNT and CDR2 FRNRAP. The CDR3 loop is CASGTSGTAYGYTF. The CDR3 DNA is TGTGCTAGTGGTACATCCGGGACAGCATATGGCTACACCTTC.

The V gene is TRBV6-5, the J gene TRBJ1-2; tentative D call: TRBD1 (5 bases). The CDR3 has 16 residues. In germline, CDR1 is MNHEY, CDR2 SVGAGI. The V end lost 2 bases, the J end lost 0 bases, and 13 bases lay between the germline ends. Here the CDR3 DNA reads TGTGCCAGCAGTTACGCACCCCAGGGAACTAACTATGGCTACACCTTC. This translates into CASSYAPQGTNYGYTF.

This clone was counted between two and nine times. CDR3 sequence: CASSVAPNTEAFF. As DNA, the CDR3 is TGTGCCAGCAGCGTAGCCCCGAACACTGAAGCTTTCTTT. J is TRBJ1-1 and V is TRBV9; D unresolved. The V end was cut by 0 bases, the J end by 1 base, with 4 bases between. This CDR3 contains 13 residues. In germline, CDR1 is SGDLS, CDR2 YYNGEE.

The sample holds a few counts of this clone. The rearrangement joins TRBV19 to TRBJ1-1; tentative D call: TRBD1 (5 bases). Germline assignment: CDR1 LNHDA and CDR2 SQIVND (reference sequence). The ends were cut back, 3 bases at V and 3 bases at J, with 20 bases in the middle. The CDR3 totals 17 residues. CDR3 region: CASSITGSGAMDTEAFF. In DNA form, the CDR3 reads TGTGCCAGTAGTATCACGGGATCCGGGGCGATGGACACTGAAGCTTTCTTT.

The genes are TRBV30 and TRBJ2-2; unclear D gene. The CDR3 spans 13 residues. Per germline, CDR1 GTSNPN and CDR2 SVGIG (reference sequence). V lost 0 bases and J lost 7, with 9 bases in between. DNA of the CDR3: TGTGCCTGGAGTGTAACAGCAAACGGGGAGCTGTTTTTT. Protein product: CAWSVTANGELFF. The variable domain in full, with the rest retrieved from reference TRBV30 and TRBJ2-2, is SQTIHQWPATLVQPVGSPLSLECTVEGTSNPNLYWYRQAAGRGLQLLFYSVGIGQISSEVPQNLSASRPQDRQFILSSKKLLLSDSGFYLCAWSVTANGELFFGEGSRLTVL.

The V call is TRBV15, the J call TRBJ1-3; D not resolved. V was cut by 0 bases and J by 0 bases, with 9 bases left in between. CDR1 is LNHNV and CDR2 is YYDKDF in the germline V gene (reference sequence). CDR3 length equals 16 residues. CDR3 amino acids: CATSRDRTISGNTIYF. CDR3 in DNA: TGTGCCACCAGCAGAGATAGGACCATCTCTGGAAACACCATATATTTT.

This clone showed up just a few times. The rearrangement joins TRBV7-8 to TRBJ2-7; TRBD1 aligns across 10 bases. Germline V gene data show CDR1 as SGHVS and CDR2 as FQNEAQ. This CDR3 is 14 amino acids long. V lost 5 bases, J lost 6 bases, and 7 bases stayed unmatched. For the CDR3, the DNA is TGTGCCAGCAGCACTACGACAGGGGGCACCGAGCAGTACGTC. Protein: CASSTTTGGTEQYV.

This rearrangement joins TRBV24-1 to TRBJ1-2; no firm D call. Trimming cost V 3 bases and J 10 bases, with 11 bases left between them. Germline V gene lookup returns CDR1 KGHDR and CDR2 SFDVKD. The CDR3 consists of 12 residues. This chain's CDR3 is CATSDRRAVYTF. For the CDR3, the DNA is TGTGCCACCAGTGATCGAAGAGCGGTCTACACCTTC.

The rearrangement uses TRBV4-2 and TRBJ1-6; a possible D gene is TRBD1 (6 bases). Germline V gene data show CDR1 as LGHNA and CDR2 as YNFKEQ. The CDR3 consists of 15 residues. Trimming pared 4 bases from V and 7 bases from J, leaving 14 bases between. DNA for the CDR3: TGTGCCAGCAGCCTGCAGACGGACAGAAATTCACCCCTCCACTTT. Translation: CASSLQTDRNSPLHF.

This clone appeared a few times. This CDR3 reads CASSLQGSGSPLHF. In DNA form, the CDR3 reads TGTGCCAGCAGCTTACAGGGGTCCGGTTCACCCCTCCACTTT. The chain carries TRBV5-6 and TRBJ1-6; 7 bases match TRBD1. V dropped 2 bases and J dropped 9; count of bases not matched to a gene: 5. Germline CDR1 reads SGHDT; CDR2 reads YYEEEE. The CDR3 is 14 residues long.

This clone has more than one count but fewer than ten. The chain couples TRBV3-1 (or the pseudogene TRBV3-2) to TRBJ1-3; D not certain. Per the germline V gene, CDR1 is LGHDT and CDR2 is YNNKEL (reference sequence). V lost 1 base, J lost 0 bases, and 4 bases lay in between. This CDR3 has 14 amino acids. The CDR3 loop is CASSQVYSGNTIYF. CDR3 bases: TGTGCCAGCAGCCAAGTCTACTCTGGAAACACCATATATTTT.

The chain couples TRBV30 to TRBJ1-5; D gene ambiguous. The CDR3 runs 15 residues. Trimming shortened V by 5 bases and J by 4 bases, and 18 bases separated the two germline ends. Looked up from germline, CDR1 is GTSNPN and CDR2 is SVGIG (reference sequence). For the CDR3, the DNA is TGTGCCTGGGGACCCGGGAGCCTTTCTAATCAGCCCCAGCATTTT. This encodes CAWGPGSLSNQPQHF.

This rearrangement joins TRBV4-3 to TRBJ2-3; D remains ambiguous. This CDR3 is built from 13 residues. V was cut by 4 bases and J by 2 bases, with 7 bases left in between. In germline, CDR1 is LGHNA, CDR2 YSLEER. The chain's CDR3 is CASSPKFTDTQYF. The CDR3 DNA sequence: TGCGCCAGCAGCCCGAAGTTCACAGATACGCAGTATTTT.